The rows below give T cell receptor beta chains drawn from one sample of a study of CD8 T cells in ankylosing spondylitis. TCRdb re-analysed the 5' RACE reads in MiXCR, keeping a single row per CDR3 protein. Here the sample spans roughly 350,000 distinct CDR3 sequences, 8% being singletons. The specimen was blood, either unsorted or a sorted T cell fraction (not recorded which). The receptors were sampled from a male donor with ankylosing spondylitis. Both conserved end residues are trimmed from each CDR3. D genes are given only for firm matches. Expanded clones are given a class, and other clones once, few, many or no size at all.

j_gene	v_gene	d_gene	abundance	CDR3aa
TRBJ2-7	TRBV6-1	TRBD2	few	ASSRLAGGEKGYEQY
TRBJ2-7	TRBV5-1	-	-	ASSTAVRDNSYEQY
TRBJ2-1	TRBV7-2	TRBD2	few	ASTLAGAHNEQF
TRBJ2-3	TRBV20-1	-	few	SAPPGGTDTQY
TRBJ1-1	TRBV7-9	TRBD1	-	ASSPGGSRVGTEAF
TRBJ2-5	TRBV5-1	-	many	ASSLGRETQY
TRBJ1-2	TRBV5-1	-	-	ASSPPIGGGSYT
TRBJ1-1	TRBV28	-	many	ASSLSPRNTEAF
TRBJ2-3	TRBV11-3	TRBD2	many	ASSLGTWGSFFAGGHTDTQY
TRBJ2-5	TRBV28	-	-	ASSFPLGRGRETQY
TRBJ2-6	TRBV10-3	-	many	AISESQGSGANVLT
TRBJ2-7	TRBV14	TRBD2	-	ASSPVIHRSGRAREQY
TRBJ2-2	TRBV2	-	-	ASSATGIGELF
TRBJ1-1	TRBV6-1	TRBD1	many	ASSLGQGPQNTEAF
TRBJ2-7	TRBV11-2	-	-	ASSLNRAVNEQY
TRBJ2-5	TRBV9	-	-	ASSVDWGRETQY
TRBJ1-1	TRBV5-1	-	few	ASSLRSMNTEAF
TRBJ1-3	TRBV25-1	-	-	ASSHSGTVGNTIY
TRBJ2-3	TRBV28	-	many	ASSSGQGLSTDTQY
TRBJ2-3	TRBV24-1	-	few	ATSDGWSADTQY